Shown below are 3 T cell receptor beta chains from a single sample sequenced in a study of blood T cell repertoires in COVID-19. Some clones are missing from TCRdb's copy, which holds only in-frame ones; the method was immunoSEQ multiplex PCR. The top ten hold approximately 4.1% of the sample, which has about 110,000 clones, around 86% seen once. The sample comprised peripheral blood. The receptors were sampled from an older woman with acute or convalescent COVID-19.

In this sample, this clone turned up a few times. CDR3 DNA sequence: TGTGCCAGCAGCTTGAGACAGCTGGACGGGTCCGGCTACACCTTC. It is translated as CASSLRQLDGSGYTF. The rearrangement uses TRBV5-5 and TRBJ1-2; D might be TRBD1 (5 bases). This CDR3 spans 15 amino acids. CDR1 SGHKS and CDR2 YYEKEE come from the germline V gene (reference sequence). The V end was cut by 1 base, the J end by 8 bases, with 18 bases between.

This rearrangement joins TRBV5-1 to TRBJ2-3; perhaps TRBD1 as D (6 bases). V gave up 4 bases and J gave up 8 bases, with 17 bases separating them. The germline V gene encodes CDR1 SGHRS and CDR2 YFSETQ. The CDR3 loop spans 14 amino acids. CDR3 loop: CASSPPDSRLTQYF. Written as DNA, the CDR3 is TGCGCCAGCAGCCCCCCGGACAGCCGACTTACGCAGTATTTT.

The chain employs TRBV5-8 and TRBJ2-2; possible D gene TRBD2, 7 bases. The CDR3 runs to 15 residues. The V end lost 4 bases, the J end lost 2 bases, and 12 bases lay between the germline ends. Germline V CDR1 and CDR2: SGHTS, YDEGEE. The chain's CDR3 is CASSRGGHNTGELFF. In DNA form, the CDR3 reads TGTGCCAGCAGCCGCGGGGGACACAACACCGGGGAGCTGTTTTTT.